The T cell receptor (beta chain) described here comes from a study of blood T cell repertoires in COVID-19. The method was immunoSEQ multiplex PCR; TCRdb's version includes in-frame clones alone and lacks a portion of them. Here the sample spans about 120,000 clones, 79% being singletons. The CDR3 totals 16 residues. In germline, CDR1 is PRHDT, CDR2 FYEKMQ (reference sequence). V was pared by 10 bases and J by 4 bases, with 17 bases of the junction left unmatched. The origin of this receptor is a man aged 35 to 55 with active or convalescent COVID-19. Material: peripheral blood. V gene TRBV13 combines with J gene TRBJ1-1; TRBD1 agrees at 8 bases. CDR3: CATATSGGLGVTEAFF. In DNA, the CDR3 is TGTGCCACGGCAACCTCAGGGGGCCTAGGAGTCACTGAAGCTTTCTTT. The full variable domain, in which reference TRBV13 and TRBJ1-1 provide the parts outside the CDR3, is AAGVIQSPRHLIKEKRETATLKCYPIPRHDTVYWYQQGPGQDPQFLISFYEKMQSDKGSIPDRFSAQQFSDYHSELNMSSLELGDSALYFCATATSGGLGVTEAFFGQGTRLTVV.